One and the same sample provided the 6 T cell receptor beta chains below, sequenced in a study of CDR3 diversity in severe acne. TCRdb independently ran MiXCR on the PCR reads; one entry per CDR3 protein. Counted here are about 97,000 distinct CDR3 sequences, roughly 51% occurring once; the ten biggest clones make up approximately 13%. Sequencing used blood. The source is a male donor with acne.

J is TRBJ2-2 and V is TRBV7-3; maybe TRBD2 (5 bases). There are 15 residues in the CDR3. Germline V CDR1 and CDR2: SGHTA, FQGTGA. V lost 4 bases and J 5 bases, leaving 14 bases between the germline ends. The CDR3 DNA is TGTGCCAGCAGCTCCCGTTGGGGAGTTACCGGGGAGCTGTTTTTT. It codes for CASSSRWGVTGELFF. The full variable domain, rest sourced from reference TRBV7-3 and TRBJ2-2, is GAGVSQTPSNKVTEKGKYVELRCDPISGHTALYWYRQSLGQGPEFLIYFQGTGAADDSGLPNDRFFAVRPEGSVSTLKIQRTERGDSAVYLCASSSRWGVTGELFFGEGSRLTVL.

This rearrangement joins TRBV29-1 to TRBJ2-7, with a weak D call TRBD1 (5 bases). Germline CDR1 reads SQVTM; CDR2 reads ANQGSEA. This CDR3 is built from 13 residues. The V end lost 4 bases, the J end lost 4 bases, and 14 bases lay between the germline ends. The CDR3 DNA follows: TGCAGCGTTGTACCGGACACGGAGTACGAGCAGTACTTC. This codes for CSVVPDTEYEQYF.

In regard to this clonotype: A clone one base away is much larger, so this may be a read error. The rearrangement uses TRBV5-1 and TRBJ1-1, with D possibly matching TRBD1 (5 bases). V lost 5 bases to trimming and J lost 8 bases, with 13 bases between them. Germline CDR1 reads SGHRS; CDR2 reads YFSETQ. The CDR3 is made up of 12 amino acids. The CDR3 protein is CASSEWDLEAFF. In DNA form, the CDR3 reads TGCGCCAGCAGTGAGTGGGACTTAGAAGCTTTCTTT.

This clonotype was detected ten times or more. The rearrangement joins TRBV5-1 to TRBJ1-5, with a tentative D call TRBD1 (5 bases). The CDR3 totals 14 residues. Per the germline V gene, CDR1 is SGHRS and CDR2 is YFSETQ. V was trimmed by 5 bases and J by 1 base, leaving 10 bases between them. CDR3 loop: CASRPGHSNQPQHF. As DNA, the CDR3 is TGCGCCAGCAGACCTGGACACAGCAATCAGCCCCAGCATTTT.

The chain is built from TRBV25-1 and TRBJ1-1; 10 bases match TRBD1. CDR1 is MGHDK and CDR2 is SYGVNS in the germline V gene. The V and J ends lost 4 bases and 2 bases, in that order; junction bases with no gene match: 7. There are 16 residues in the CDR3. The CDR3, as DNA: TGTGCCAGCAGTGCCCCGACAGGGGGCCGTAACACTGAAGCTTTCTTT. It specifies CASSAPTGGRNTEAFF.

As regards this clonotype: The junction shows a germline mismatch at one end, possibly a read error. V gene TRBV6-4 combines with J gene TRBJ2-1; D possibly corresponds to TRBD2 (7 bases). This CDR3 comprises 16 residues. Germline values: CDR1 MRHNA, CDR2 SNTAGT. The CDR3 loop is CASSGSGAGDYNERFF. The CDR3 region has the DNA TGTGCCAGCAGTGGCTCAGGGGCAGGGGACTACAATGAGCGGTTCTTC.